This T cell receptor (beta chain) comes out of a study of blood T cell repertoires in COVID-19 (dated by TCRdb to 2018 to 2020). With respect to the entire study: Samples from collaborators originated in the United States, Italy and Spain and spanned both the acute and convalescent phases of COVID-19. The prospective study material was composed of cDNA or gDNA derived from T cells, B-cell-depleted T cells, or PBMCs. Subjects who had been exposed to COVID-19, were actively infected with it, or had recovered from it provided the deeply sampled blood TCRbeta repertoires that made up the dataset. The repertoires were released in a freely available public database intended as a resource for research on the immune response to SARS-CoV-2. Samples were obtained from the ongoing ImmuneRACE study (first 160 participants) and from some 1,300 subjects provided by 6 global collaborators. Sample metadata almost always included a de-identified subject ID, COVID-19 status, age in years and sex. Where available, HLA class I and class II types were obtained from metadata supplied by the sample provider rather than from assay-based typing. What the authors observed across the whole study: The quantity of clinical and demographic metadata differed by source and by participant and was supplied without curation.

According to the germline V gene, CDR1 reads KGHDR and CDR2 reads SFDVKD. CDR3 length: 15 amino acids, cysteine to phenylalanine. Only CDR3 DNA remains: 45 bases, in frame from the first base. Relative to germline, V is 4 bases shorter and J is 4 bases shorter, with 13 bases between their ends. The immunoSEQ Assay, a bias-controlled multiplex PCR, was used to amplify TCRbeta CDR3 regions from genomic DNA. In the original analysis: Within the assay, amplification of reference gene primers was used to estimate how many nucleated cells each sample contained. To quantify the absolute abundance of each unique TCRbeta CDR3 rearrangement, sequence reads were collapsed and filtered. For each sample, productive Simpson clonality was calculated as the square root of Simpson's diversity index over productive rearrangements. TCRdb's version of the immuneACCESS table is confined to in-frame rearrangements and falls short of the full clone set. An unresolved V gene accounts for under half of the shortfall where checked; the remainder is of unknown origin. V and J calls and clone size are those listed in that table; D and trimming were worked out from the DNA. The sample table records 90,000 to 150,000 clones; around nine tenths of these occur just once. Around 2.1% of the sample is held by the ten biggest clonotypes.

Collaborating institutions collected whole blood in K2EDTA tubes following their own protocols. For TCRbeta analysis, collaborators shipped samples as frozen whole blood, isolated PBMCs, or DNA extracted from either of those sample types. To note about this clone: This receptor's antigen is unknown. No much larger clonotype is one base removed from it; base qualities were not supplied.

The sequence derives from a woman aged 45 to 65 with acute or convalescent COVID-19. The chain is encoded by TRBV24-1 joined to TRBJ2-1; the best D guess is TRBD1, with 5 bases matching. The specimen sequenced was peripheral blood. The nucleotide sequence is TGTGCCACCAGTGACGCCGCGACAGTTTACAATGAGCAGTTCTTC. It specifies CATSDAATVYNEQFF.